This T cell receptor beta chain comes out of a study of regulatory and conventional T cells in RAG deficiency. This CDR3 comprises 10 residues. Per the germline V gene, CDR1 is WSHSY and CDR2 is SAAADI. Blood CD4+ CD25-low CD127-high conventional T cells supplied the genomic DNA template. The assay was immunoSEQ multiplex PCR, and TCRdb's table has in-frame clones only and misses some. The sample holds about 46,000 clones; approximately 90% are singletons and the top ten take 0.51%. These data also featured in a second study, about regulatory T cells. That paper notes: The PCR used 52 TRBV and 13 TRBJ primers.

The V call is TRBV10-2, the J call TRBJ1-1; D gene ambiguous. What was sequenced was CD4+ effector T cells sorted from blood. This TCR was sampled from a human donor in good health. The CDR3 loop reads CATGNTEAFF. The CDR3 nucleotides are TGCGCAACGGGGAACACTGAAGCTTTCTTT.